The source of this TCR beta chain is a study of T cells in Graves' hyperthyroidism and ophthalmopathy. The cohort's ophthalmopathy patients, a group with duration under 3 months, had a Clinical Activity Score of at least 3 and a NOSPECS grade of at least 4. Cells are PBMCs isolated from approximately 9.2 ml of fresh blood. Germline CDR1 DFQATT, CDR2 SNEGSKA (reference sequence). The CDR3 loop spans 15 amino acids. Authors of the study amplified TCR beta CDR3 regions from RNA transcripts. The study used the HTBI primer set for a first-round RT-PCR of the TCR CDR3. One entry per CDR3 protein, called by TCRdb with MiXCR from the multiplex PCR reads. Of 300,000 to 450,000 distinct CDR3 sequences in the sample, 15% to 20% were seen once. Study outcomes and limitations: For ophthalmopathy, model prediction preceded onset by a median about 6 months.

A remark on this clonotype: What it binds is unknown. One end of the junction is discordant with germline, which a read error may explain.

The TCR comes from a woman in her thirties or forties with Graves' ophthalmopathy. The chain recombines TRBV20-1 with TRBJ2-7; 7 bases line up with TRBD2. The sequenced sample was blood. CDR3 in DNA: TGCAATGCTAGAGATTATTGGGGGGGATTGGAGGAGCAGTACTTC. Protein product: CNARDYWGGLEEQYF.